A single sample gave rise to the 25 T cell receptor beta chains below, sequenced in a study of blood T cell repertoires in COVID-19. The protocol was immunoSEQ multiplex PCR, while the TCRdb copy is restricted to in-frame clones and leaves out a portion. Found here are about 150,000 clones, around 83% of them singletons; the top ten hold approximately 2.5%. The specimen was peripheral blood. The receptor source for this set is a human donor with acute or convalescent COVID-19. The donor label of this sample is uncertain.

The chain employs TRBV4-3 and TRBJ1-2; D gene uncertain. The germline V and J ends were trimmed by 4 bases and 0 bases, with 12 bases remaining between them. The CDR3 consists of 15 residues. Germline V lookup: CDR1 LGHNA, CDR2 YSLEER. The CDR3 protein is CASSPRVGANYGYTF. The CDR3 DNA is TGCGCCAGCAGCCCAAGGGTCGGGGCTAACTATGGCTACACCTTC.

The rearrangement joins TRBV3-1 (or the pseudogene TRBV3-2) to TRBJ1-1, with D maybe TRBD1 (5 bases). The V and J ends lost 0 bases and 7 bases respectively, with 15 bases between them. Germline-derived CDR1 and CDR2 are LGHDT and YNNKEL (reference sequence). The CDR3 spans 15 residues. The CDR3, as DNA: TGTGCCAGCAGCCAAGATTTTGCAGGGTCGGGTGAAGCTTTCTTT. Its protein product is CASSQDFAGSGEAFF.

V and J are TRBV2 and TRBJ2-7, with TRBD1 matching 9 bases. Germline CDR1 and CDR2: SNHLY and FYNNEI. The V and J ends lost 4 bases and 3 bases, in that order; junction bases with no gene match: 4. This CDR3 has 14 amino acids. CDR3 in DNA: TGTGCCAGCAGTGGACAGGGGGAAATCTACGAGCAGTACTTC. This translates into CASSGQGEIYEQYF.

This chain links TRBV5-1 with TRBJ1-2, with D hard to call. Germline V gene data show CDR1 as SGHRS and CDR2 as YFSETQ. The V gene lost 0 bases and the J gene lost 2 bases, with 8 bases spanning the gap. The CDR3 covers 14 residues. CDR3 DNA: TGCGCCAGCAGCTTGGAGACGGGGAACTATGGCTACACCTTC. It codes for CASSLETGNYGYTF.

The rearrangement links TRBV5-1 to TRBJ2-7; 10 bases align to TRBD1. The CDR3 is 16 residues long. V lost 0 bases to trimming and J lost 2 bases; unmatched junction nucleotides: 5. The germline CDR1 and CDR2 sequences are SGHRS and YFSETQ. CDR3 loop: CASSLGGTGAAYEQYF. The CDR3 DNA follows: TGCGCCAGCAGCTTGGGTGGGACAGGGGCAGCCTACGAGCAGTACTTC.

CDR3 coding DNA: TGTGCCAGCAGCAATCCGGGACATTACAATGAGCAGTTCTTC. It yields the protein CASSNPGHYNEQFF. The chain links TRBV4-2 to TRBJ2-1, with D tentatively TRBD1 (6 bases). Trimming took off 5 bases at V and 4 bases at J, with 12 bases between the two ends. CDR3 length: 14 amino acids. Germline-derived CDR1 and CDR2 are LGHNA and YNFKEQ.

The chain carries TRBV25-1 and TRBJ1-3; tentative D call: TRBD1 (6 bases). Germline-derived CDR1 and CDR2 are MGHDK and SYGVNS. V shed 1 base and J shed 10 bases, with 14 bases lying between them. The CDR3 covers 14 residues. In DNA form, the CDR3 reads TGTGCCAGCAGTGAATCCTATAGGGGGGGAACCATATATTTT. Protein product: CASSESYRGGTIYF.

This chain uses TRBV6-5 with TRBJ1-1, with TRBD1 matching 10 bases. CDR3 size: 14 residues. Germline assignment: CDR1 MNHEY and CDR2 SVGAGI. Germline trimming cut 5 bases from V and 7 bases from J; bases unmatched to any gene: 7. Written as DNA, the CDR3 is TGTGCCAGCAGTCGCATGACAGGGGGCGGTGAAGCTTTCTTT. This encodes CASSRMTGGGEAFF.

The DNA for the CDR3 is TGTGCCAGCAGCGTACTGACGGGGGCAGATACGCAGTATTTT. Residues: CASSVLTGADTQYF. The chain carries TRBV9 and TRBJ2-3; D might be TRBD2 (6 bases). In germline, CDR1 is SGDLS, CDR2 YYNGEE. V gave up 1 base and J gave up 4 bases, with 10 bases separating them. This CDR3 is 14 amino acids long.

This clone was detected only a few times. This CDR3 fails to terminate in the conserved phenylalanine or tryptophan, so it likely reflects a read error. It is unclear where the CDR3 begins or ends on the DNA, so no DNA is shown, and the CDR3 is as TCRdb lists it. The chain recombines TRBV28 with TRBJ1-1; the table gives TRBD1 as D, unverified against the DNA. Germline CDR1 reads MDHEN; CDR2 reads SYDVKM. Counting both end residues, the CDR3 totals 13 amino acids. CDR3: CASRLGTGGLNYL.

The chain uses TRBV4-1 and TRBJ2-5; possibly TRBD1 for D (5 bases). There are 15 residues in the CDR3. V gave up 1 base and J gave up 6 bases, with 15 bases separating them. Germline CDR1 MGHRA, CDR2 YSYEKL. The CDR3 here is CASSQASGAMQTQYF. The CDR3 DNA reads as TGCGCCAGCAGCCAAGCTTCTGGGGCTATGCAGACCCAGTACTTC.

The chain joins TRBV12-3 or TRBV12-4 to TRBJ1-1; D remains unclear. The CDR3 loop spans 11 amino acids. The germline V and J ends were trimmed by 7 bases and 4 bases, with 7 bases remaining between them. DNA for the CDR3: TGTGCCAGCACCACTGGCACTGAAGCTTTCTTT. Translation: CASTTGTEAFF.

Worth noting for this clone: Relative to the germline gene, one junction end is altered; a read error may explain this. V usage is TRBV10-3 and J usage is TRBJ1-2, with 7 nucleotides matching TRBD1. Germline values: CDR1 ENHRY, CDR2 SYGVKD. The CDR3 is 15 residues long. CDR3 in DNA: TGCGCAGACAGGGACGGTCTCGGCCCCAACTATGGCTACACCTTC. This codes for CADRDGLGPNYGYTF.

In this sample, this clone turned up a few times. The chain links TRBV27 to TRBJ2-3, with 9 bases lining up with TRBD2. The CDR3 extends over 18 amino acids. J lost 0 bases, V lost 2 bases, and 9 bases had no gene match. Germline V CDR1 and CDR2: MNHEY, SMNVEV (reference sequence). The CDR3 here is CASSLRRASGKSTDTQYF. The CDR3 DNA follows: TGTGCCAGCAGTTTAAGAAGGGCTAGCGGGAAAAGCACAGATACGCAGTATTTT.

The chain uses TRBV28 and TRBJ2-3; the match to TRBD1 covers 7 bases. The CDR3 loop spans 16 amino acids. Unmatched junction bases numbered 11, after V lost 5 bases and J lost 3 bases. CDR1 and CDR2 from the germline V gene are MDHEN and SYDVKM. The CDR3 coding sequence is TGTGCCAGCAGTCCCCCGACAGGGAAAGGAACAGATACGCAGTATTTT. Translation: CASSPPTGKGTDTQYF.

This chain joins TRBV6-5 and TRBJ2-3; TRBD1 matches 7 bases. The trim removed 2 bases at V and 1 base at J, leaving 0 bases unmatched. The CDR3 covers 14 residues. The germline CDR1 and CDR2 sequences are MNHEY and SVGAGI. CDR3 sequence (DNA): TGTGCCAGCAGTTACGGGACAGGCACAGATACGCAGTATTTT. Amino acid sequence: CASSYGTGTDTQYF.

The V and J genes are TRBV30 and TRBJ2-3; 14 nucleotides agree with TRBD2. There are 16 residues in the CDR3. The trim removed 4 bases at V and 5 bases at J, leaving 8 bases unmatched. Germline CDR1 is GTSNPN and CDR2 is SVGIG (reference sequence). CDR3 DNA sequence: TGTGCCTGGACCCCGGGACTAGCGGGAGATAAAGATACGCAGTATTTT. Protein product: CAWTPGLAGDKDTQYF.

The chain links TRBV7-9 to TRBJ1-2, with D unresolved. CDR1 and CDR2 (germline): SEHNR, FQNEAQ (reference sequence). This CDR3 contains 17 residues. Trimming shortened V by 0 bases and J by 4 bases, and 18 bases separated the two germline ends. Written as DNA, the CDR3 is TGTGCCAGCAGCTTAGCGTCGGAGAGAAAGACTTTCTATGGCTACACCTTC. Translating it yields CASSLASERKTFYGYTF.

V gene TRBV9 combines with J gene TRBJ2-1, with TRBD1 as a possible D gene (6 bases). From germline, CDR1 is SGDLS and CDR2 YYNGEE. This CDR3 is built from 15 residues. V lost 3 bases and J lost 4, with 14 bases in between. The CDR3 protein is CASSEVGAAYNEQFF. The CDR3 DNA follows: TGTGCCAGCAGCGAAGTGGGGGCCGCATACAATGAGCAGTTCTTC.

The CDR3 DNA sequence: TGTGCCACCAGTGACCGTCAGGGGGCTGGGGCCAACGTCCTGACTTTC. Amino acid sequence: CATSDRQGAGANVLTF. The chain combines TRBV24-1 with TRBJ2-6, with 7 bases lining up with TRBD1. The germline V gene encodes CDR1 KGHDR and CDR2 SFDVKD. The CDR3 is 16 residues long. Trimming took 4 bases from V and 2 from J; bases not matched to a gene: 4.

The V call is TRBV18, the J call TRBJ1-5; a possible D gene is TRBD1 (5 bases). Trimming shortened V by 4 bases and J by 5 bases, and 18 bases separated the two germline ends. Germline CDR1 reads KGHSH; CDR2 reads LQKENI. The CDR3 length is 16 residues. The CDR3 loop reads CASSQLGQGADQPQHF. The CDR3 coding sequence is TGTGCCAGCTCACAGCTGGGTCAGGGCGCAGATCAGCCCCAGCATTTT.

This clone came up once. This chain uses TRBV5-4 with TRBJ2-2; D is undetermined. Germline V lookup: CDR1 SGHNT, CDR2 YYREEE (reference sequence). CDR3 length: 16 residues. Trimming shortened V by 4 bases and J by 8 bases, and 21 bases separated the two germline ends. CDR3 DNA sequence: TGTGCCAGCAGCAAGGTGAATACAGACCTGGAAGGGGAGCTGTTTTTT. Its translation is CASSKVNTDLEGELFF.

The J gene is TRBJ1-1, the V gene TRBV5-1; tentative D call: TRBD1 (5 bases). This CDR3 is built from 14 residues. V was cut by 5 bases and J by 0 bases, with 11 bases left in between. Per germline, CDR1 SGHRS and CDR2 YFSETQ. The CDR3 region is CASSSTEMNTEAFF. The CDR3 DNA sequence: TGCGCCAGCAGTTCGACAGAGATGAACACTGAAGCTTTCTTT.

The rearrangement joins TRBV5-1 to TRBJ1-4; 11 positions match TRBD1. J was trimmed by 7 bases and V by 4 bases; bases with no gene match: 9. CDR1 is SGHRS and CDR2 is YFSETQ in the germline V gene. The CDR3 has 16 amino acids. In DNA form, the CDR3 reads TGCGCCAGCAGCCCGTACGGACAGGGGGCAGGTGAAAAACTGTTTTTT. Protein: CASSPYGQGAGEKLFF.

The chain is built from TRBV7-8 and TRBJ2-3; 8 positions agree with TRBD2. The germline CDR1 and CDR2 sequences are SGHVS and FQNEAQ. This CDR3 region has 16 residues. Losses at the gene ends were 5 bases for V and 4 bases for J; bases not matched to a gene: 11. The CDR3 nucleotides are TGTGCCAGCAGCCCATACCTAGCGGGCGATGCAGATACGCAGTATTTT. It is translated as CASSPYLAGDADTQYF.